The 18 T cell receptor beta chains reported below all come from one sample, sequenced in a study of blood T cell repertoires in COVID-19. Assay: immunoSEQ multiplex PCR; the TCRdb copy retains only in-frame clones and omits some. The sample yields 110,000 or so clones, more than 75% seen once. The specimen was peripheral blood. Receptors originate from a woman aged 40 to 50 with acute or convalescent COVID-19.

Only a few counts were recorded for this clone. The rearrangement uses TRBV7-8 and TRBJ1-2; D uncertain. Per the germline V gene, CDR1 is SGHVS and CDR2 is FQNEAQ. The CDR3 contains 14 residues. Trimming stripped 1 base from V and 3 bases from J, with 9 bases between. The CDR3 DNA is TGTGCCAGCAGCTTAGACGGAGGTGACTATGGCTACACCTTC. It specifies CASSLDGGDYGYTF.

There are a few counts of this clone. The chain couples TRBV2 to TRBJ2-3; 9 bases agree with TRBD2. The CDR3 sequence is 17 residues long. The V gene end was trimmed by 3 bases and the J gene end by 0 bases; junction bases not matched to a gene: 7. Germline-derived CDR1 and CDR2 are SNHLY and FYNNEI. The CDR3 bases are TGTGCCAGCAGTGACTATTGGCGGGGGGGGAGCACAGATACGCAGTATTTT. It translates to CASSDYWRGGSTDTQYF.

The chain recombines TRBV3-1 (or the pseudogene TRBV3-2) with TRBJ2-7; D perhaps matches TRBD2 (6 bases). The germline V gene has CDR1 LGHDT and CDR2 YNNKEL (reference sequence). The CDR3 sequence is 15 residues long. V was cut by 3 bases and J by 3 bases, with 15 bases left in between. The CDR3 loop is CASSQWDSSLYEQYF. The CDR3 DNA is TGTGCCAGCAGCCAGTGGGACTCCTCCCTCTACGAGCAGTACTTC.

The genes are TRBV7-9 and TRBJ2-5, with a possible D match to TRBD1 (5 bases). Germline V CDR1 and CDR2: SEHNR, FQNEAQ (reference sequence). Trimming pared 5 bases from V and 4 bases from J, leaving 14 bases between. The CDR3 is 14 amino acids. CDR3 loop: CASSRTSLGETQYF. CDR3 nucleotide sequence: TGTGCCAGCAGCCGGACATCCTTAGGAGAGACCCAGTACTTC.

This clone turned up a few times. V usage is TRBV5-6 and J usage is TRBJ1-1; a possible D gene is TRBD1 (5 bases). CDR3 size: 14 residues. Per the germline V gene, CDR1 is SGHDT and CDR2 is YYEEEE. Trimming stripped 6 bases from V and 4 bases from J, with 16 bases between. CDR3 region: CASTTWRGGTEAFF. Here the CDR3 DNA reads TGTGCCAGCACCACCTGGAGGGGCGGCACTGAAGCTTTCTTT.

V is TRBV7-2 and J is TRBJ1-2, with D possibly matching TRBD1 (5 bases). This CDR3 comprises 14 residues. The V and J ends lost 1 base and 8 bases respectively, with 14 bases between them. The germline V gene has CDR1 SGHTA and CDR2 FQGNSA. Here the CDR3 DNA reads TGTGCCAGCAGCTTAGATGGCAGGGTCGGAGGCTACACCTTC. This translates into CASSLDGRVGGYTF.

CDR3 in DNA: TGTGCCAGCAGACACAGGAATGGAAACACCATATATTTT. This encodes CASRHRNGNTIYF. The rearrangement uses TRBV5-8 and TRBJ1-3; possibly TRBD1 for D (5 bases). Trimming took off 5 bases at V and 3 bases at J, with 9 bases between the two ends. CDR1 SGHTS and CDR2 YDEGEE come from the germline V gene. The CDR3 loop spans 13 amino acids.

The chain uses TRBV6-5 and TRBJ1-1; D is possibly TRBD1 (6 bases). CDR3 length equals 11 residues. Germline CDR1 is MNHEY and CDR2 is SVGAGI. V gave up 7 bases and J gave up 5 bases, with 8 bases separating them. The CDR3 loop is CASTGETEAFF. The CDR3, as DNA: TGTGCCAGCACAGGGGAAACTGAAGCTTTCTTT.

This sequence joins TRBV19 and TRBJ1-4; maybe TRBD1 (5 bases). Germline loops: CDR1 LNHDA, CDR2 SQIVND (reference sequence). The length of the CDR3 is 14 residues. V was pared by 3 bases and J by 5 bases, with 10 bases between. The CDR3 loop is CASSMGQGNEKLFF. The CDR3 DNA sequence: TGTGCCAGTAGTATGGGTCAGGGAAATGAAAAACTGTTTTTT.

This chain joins TRBV5-4 and TRBJ1-3, with unresolved D. V shed 2 bases and J shed 0 bases, with 12 bases lying between them. The germline CDR1 and CDR2 sequences are SGHNT and YYREEE (reference sequence). The CDR3 spans 16 residues. CDR3 DNA: TGTGCCAGCAGCTTCGGTGGGCCAAACTCTGGAAACACCATATATTTT. Its translation: CASSFGGPNSGNTIYF.

This chain links TRBV6-1 with TRBJ1-3, with TRBD1 identical over 9 bases. Trimming removed 1 base from V and 4 bases from J; junction bases left unmatched: 5. CDR1 and CDR2 (germline): MNHNS, SASEGT. CDR3 length equals 16 residues. CDR3 nucleotide sequence: TGTGCCAGCAGTGAAGAACAGGGGGCGCTAGGAAACACCATATATTTT. Translation gives CASSEEQGALGNTIYF.

This chain links TRBV11-2 with TRBJ2-5; 9 bases map to TRBD2. This CDR3 is built from 14 residues. V was clipped by 10 bases and J by 4 bases; unmatched bases: 10. Looked up from germline, CDR1 is SGHAT and CDR2 is FQNNGV. CDR3 region: CATSRGGRLETQYF. CDR3 DNA sequence: TGTGCCACCTCGCGGGGGGGCCGTTTAGAGACCCAGTACTTC.

This clone was found a few times. The V call is TRBV2, the J call TRBJ2-7, with 7 bases fitting TRBD2. CDR1 SNHLY and CDR2 FYNNEI come from the germline V gene. Trimming took 5 bases from V and 7 from J; bases not matched to a gene: 5. The CDR3 has 12 residues. DNA of the CDR3: TGTGCCAGCAGTTCCAGGGAGGGAGAGCAGTACTTC. Its protein product is CASSSREGEQYF.

The V call is TRBV6-2 or TRBV6-3, the J call TRBJ1-2; 12 positions match TRBD1. This CDR3 spans 16 amino acids. V was pared by 5 bases and J by 2 bases, with 6 bases of the junction left unmatched. Germline CDR1 is MNHEY and CDR2 is SVGEGT. The CDR3 nucleotides are TGTGCCAGCAGTATCCCGGGACAGGGGGCAAACTATGGCTACACCTTC. It translates to CASSIPGQGANYGYTF.

The genes are TRBV4-1 and TRBJ2-5; the match to TRBD2 covers 8 bases. Germline loops: CDR1 MGHRA, CDR2 YSYEKL. This CDR3 is 16 amino acids long. The J segment lost 5 bases and the V segment lost 5 bases, leaving 13 bases of the junction unmatched. This CDR3 reads CASSRVAGQTGETQYF. CDR3 sequence (DNA): TGCGCCAGCAGCAGGGTAGCGGGGCAAACGGGGGAGACCCAGTACTTC.

This chain links TRBV5-1 with TRBJ1-2; maybe TRBD1 (6 bases). V was cut by 4 bases and J by 4 bases, with 23 bases left in between. The germline V gene encodes CDR1 SGHRS and CDR2 YFSETQ. The CDR3 loop spans 17 amino acids. DNA of the CDR3: TGCGCCAGCAGCGGGAACCCCGGACAGCCCGGTGGCTATGGCTACACCTTC. It yields the protein CASSGNPGQPGGYGYTF.

In its sample, this clone was seen once. The chain joins TRBV30 to TRBJ1-1, with D unresolved. V dropped 0 bases and J dropped 0 bases, with 5 bases sitting between them. Germline assignment: CDR1 GTSNPN and CDR2 SVGIG (reference sequence). This CDR3 region has 13 residues. CDR3 sequence: CAWSVTVNTEAFF. The CDR3 DNA reads as TGTGCCTGGAGTGTAACTGTGAACACTGAAGCTTTCTTT. Using reference TRBV30 and TRBJ1-1 for the parts outside the CDR3, the full variable domain is SQTIHQWPATLVQPVGSPLSLECTVEGTSNPNLYWYRQAAGRGLQLLFYSVGIGQISSEVPQNLSASRPQDRQFILSSKKLLLSDSGFYLCAWSVTVNTEAFFGQGTRLTVV.

V is TRBV13 and J is TRBJ2-1; possibly TRBD2 for D (6 bases). This CDR3 is 16 amino acids long. Germline V gives CDR1 PRHDT, CDR2 FYEKMQ (reference sequence). Deletions cut 4 bases from V and 4 bases from J, with 17 bases between. CDR3 in amino acids: CASSSNTGTLYNEQFF. The CDR3 DNA reads TGTGCCAGCAGCTCAAACACCGGGACTCTGTACAATGAGCAGTTCTTC.